These 27 T cell receptor beta chains were all obtained from the same sample, sequenced in a study of cytomegalovirus exposure and HLA in healthy donors. The PCR ran on 60 Vbeta and 13 Jbeta primers. Profiled with immunoSEQ multiplex PCR; TCRdb holds only in-frame clones, not every one. The sample holds about 180,000 clones, about four fifths seen once. The material sequenced was PBMCs. Every receptor here comes from a male donor in good health and CMV-seronegative.

The chain is built from TRBV6-1 and TRBJ1-5; D call uncertain. Germline assignment: CDR1 MNHNS and CDR2 SASEGT. V was pared by 5 bases and J by 5 bases, with 10 bases between. This CDR3 spans 13 amino acids. The CDR3 coding sequence is TGTGCCAGCAGTCTAGTTAAGGATCAGCCCCAGCATTTT. Residues: CASSLVKDQPQHF.

V usage is TRBV15 and J usage is TRBJ2-1; 10 bases are a match to TRBD2. Looked up from germline, CDR1 is LNHNV and CDR2 is YYDKDF (reference sequence). The CDR3 runs to 15 residues. Trimming cost V 5 bases and J 5 bases; bases outside gene matches: 6. The DNA of the CDR3 is TGTGCCACCAGCCGACGGACTAGCGGAAACAATGAGCAGTTCTTC. Encoded protein: CATSRRTSGNNEQFF.

This rearrangement joins TRBV30 to TRBJ2-7, with 7 bases lining up with TRBD2. Germline V CDR1 and CDR2: GTSNPN, SVGIG (reference sequence). V was clipped by 1 base and J by 2 bases; unmatched bases: 2. CDR3 length: 13 amino acids. CDR3 residues: CAWSGEGPYEQYF. Written as DNA, the CDR3 is TGTGCCTGGAGTGGGGAGGGGCCCTACGAGCAGTACTTC.

J is TRBJ2-3 and V is TRBV9, with D possibly matching TRBD2 (5 bases). Per germline, CDR1 SGDLS and CDR2 YYNGEE. The CDR3 spans 16 residues. Trimming removed 4 bases from V and 0 bases from J, with 15 bases in between. The CDR3 DNA reads TGTGCCAGCAGCCCGACTCCTTCGGGAAGCACAGATACGCAGTATTTT. Amino acids: CASSPTPSGSTDTQYF. The variable domain in full, with the rest retrieved from reference TRBV9 and TRBJ2-3, is DSGVTQTPKHLITATGQRVTLRCSPRSGDLSVYWYQQSLDQGLQFLIQYYNGEERAKGNILERFSAQQFPDLHSELNLSSLELGDSALYFCASSPTPSGSTDTQYFGPGTRLTVL.

V gene TRBV28 combines with J gene TRBJ1-5, with a weak D call TRBD1 (5 bases). The CDR3 runs 18 residues. V lost 2 bases, J lost 0 bases, and 17 bases lay in between. CDR1 and CDR2 from the germline V gene are MDHEN and SYDVKM. CDR3 in amino acids: CASSLQGLGMSSNQPQHF. The CDR3 nucleotides are TGTGCCAGCAGTTTACAGGGATTGGGTATGAGTAGCAATCAGCCCCAGCATTTT. Based on the CDR3 plus reference TRBV28 and TRBJ1-5, the full variable domain is DVKVTQSSRYLVKRTGEKVFLECVQDMDHENMFWYRQDPGLGLRLIYFSYDVKMKEKGDIPEGYSVSREKKERFSLILESASTNQTSMYLCASSLQGLGMSSNQPQHFGDGTRLSIL.

This chain uses TRBV4-1 with TRBJ2-7, with D perhaps TRBD1 (5 bases). CDR1 is MGHRA, CDR2 YSYEKL, per germline. V lost 4 bases to trimming and J lost 5 bases, with 12 bases between them. The CDR3 loop spans 13 amino acids. DNA of the CDR3: TGCGCCAGCAGCCGGACAAGAAGCGACGAGCAGTACTTC. It is translated as CASSRTRSDEQYF.

The chain carries TRBV5-1 and TRBJ2-1, with 10 bases aligning to TRBD2. The germline V gene encodes CDR1 SGHRS and CDR2 YFSETQ. V was clipped by 0 bases and J by 7 bases; unmatched bases: 4. CDR3 length: 15 residues. The CDR3, as DNA: TGCGCCAGCAGCTTGGAAACTAGCGGGGTAAATGAGCAGTTCTTC. Amino acids: CASSLETSGVNEQFF.

The gene calls are TRBV29-1 and TRBJ1-5, with TRBD1 matching over 9 bases. J gave up 7 bases and V 0 bases, and 4 bases lay outside the gene matches. This CDR3 is built from 14 residues. Germline CDR1 is SQVTM and CDR2 is ANQGSEA. Here the CDR3 DNA reads TGCAGCGTTGAAGAAACAGGGGGCGGACAGCCCCAGCATTTT. It encodes CSVEETGGGQPQHF. Using reference TRBV29-1 and TRBJ1-5 for the parts outside the CDR3, the full variable domain is SAVISQKPSRDICQRGTSLTIQCQVDSQVTMMFWYRQQPGQSLTLIATANQGSEATYESGFVIDKFPISRPNLTFSTLTVSNMSPEDSSIYLCSVEETGGGQPQHFGDGTRLSIL.

CDR3 sequence reads: CASSYLTDTQYF. The CDR3 nucleotides are TGTGCCAGCAGCTATTTAACAGATACGCAGTATTTT. The chain combines TRBV5-4 with TRBJ2-3; no clear D gene. Germline values: CDR1 SGHNT, CDR2 YYREEE (reference sequence). This CDR3 region has 12 residues. Trimming shortened V by 3 bases and J by 3 bases, and 5 bases separated the two germline ends.

The J gene is TRBJ2-7, the V gene TRBV5-3; D remains unclear. TRBV5-3 is an ORF, with its function uncertain. The CDR3 covers 14 residues. Trimming cost V 6 bases and J 2 bases, with 15 bases left between them. Written as DNA, the CDR3 is TGTGCCAGAACCCCACGACGAGGCCCCTACGAGCAGTACTTC. It is translated as CARTPRRGPYEQYF.

The J gene is TRBJ2-7, the V gene TRBV10-3; 7 nucleotides match TRBD2. The CDR3 runs to 14 residues. Germline CDR1 and CDR2: ENHRY and SYGVKD. Losses at the gene ends were 10 bases for V and 5 bases for J; bases not matched to a gene: 14. CDR3 sequence reads: CASTPREGKNEQYF. CDR3 DNA sequence: TGTGCCAGCACCCCTAGGGAGGGGAAGAACGAGCAGTACTTC.

CDR3 sequence (DNA): TGTGCCAGCAGTCCCACTAACTATGGCTACACCTTC. Its translation is CASSPTNYGYTF. This chain uses TRBV27 with TRBJ1-2; D unclear. The CDR3 runs to 12 residues. Germline loops: CDR1 MNHEY, CDR2 SMNVEV (reference sequence). Trimming took 5 bases from V and 0 from J, leaving 4 bases between them.

This chain uses TRBV30 with TRBJ1-5; tentatively, D is TRBD1 (5 bases). From germline, CDR1 is GTSNPN and CDR2 SVGIG (reference sequence). This CDR3 contains 15 residues. V was cut by 1 base and J by 4 bases, with 14 bases left in between. The CDR3 is CAWSAPGAANQPQHF. In nucleotides, the CDR3 is TGTGCCTGGAGTGCCCCTGGGGCAGCTAATCAGCCCCAGCATTTT.

This clone was seen a single time. This chain uses TRBV15 with TRBJ2-7; D gene unclear. CDR1 and CDR2 from the germline V gene are LNHNV and YYDKDF (reference sequence). V lost 1 base to trimming and J lost 0 bases, with 10 bases between them. This CDR3 is built from 15 residues. In nucleotides, the CDR3 is TGTGCCACCAGCAGAGTGGTAGCCATCTCCTACGAGCAGTACTTC. This translates into CATSRVVAISYEQYF. The complete variable domain, with remaining parts taken from reference TRBV15 and TRBJ2-7, reads DAMVIQNPRYQVTQFGKPVTLSCSQTLNHNVMYWYQQKSSQAPKLLFHYYDKDFNNEADTPDNFQSRRPNTSFCFLDIRSPGLGDTAMYLCATSRVVAISYEQYFGPGTRLTVT.

A single count supports this clone. This chain links TRBV7-8 with TRBJ1-4; D not certain. The CDR3 spans 16 residues. Per the germline V gene, CDR1 is SGHVS and CDR2 is FQNEAQ. Trimming took off 0 bases at V and 1 base at J, with 9 bases between the two ends. CDR3 nucleotides: TGTGCCAGCAGCTTAGCAGCCAGGATAACTAATGAAAAACTGTTTTTT. Protein sequence: CASSLAARITNEKLFF.

The chain recombines TRBV19 with TRBJ2-1; 10 nucleotides line up with TRBD2. CDR1 LNHDA and CDR2 SQIVND come from the germline V gene (reference sequence). The ends lost 5 bases at V and 7 bases at J; junction bases unmatched: 2. The CDR3 sequence is 13 residues long. The CDR3, as DNA: TGTGCCAGTAGTCAACTAGCGGGGAATGAGCAGTTCTTC. Translation gives CASSQLAGNEQFF.

This clone was observed a handful of times. The rearrangement uses TRBV5-1 and TRBJ2-7, with D perhaps TRBD1 (6 bases). The CDR3 is made up of 13 amino acids. Germline CDR1 is SGHRS and CDR2 is YFSETQ. V lost 1 base to trimming and J lost 6 bases, with 11 bases between them. CDR3 nucleotide sequence: TGCGCCAGCAGCTTGTTTGAAGGGGGCGAGCAGTACTTC. Amino acid sequence: CASSLFEGGEQYF.

This clone came up once. V and J are TRBV6-5 and TRBJ2-4; 7 bases fit TRBD1. Germline loops: CDR1 MNHEY, CDR2 SVGAGI. Trimming cost V 6 bases and J 4 bases; bases outside gene matches: 6. This CDR3 contains 14 residues. This CDR3 reads CASSPGQSKNIQYF. The CDR3 region has the DNA TGTGCCAGCAGCCCGGGACAGTCTAAAAACATTCAGTACTTC.

This chain links TRBV27 with TRBJ2-5; 9 bases are a match to TRBD1. The CDR3 loop spans 15 amino acids. The germline V gene has CDR1 MNHEY and CDR2 SMNVEV (reference sequence). Trimming cost V 6 bases and J 2 bases; bases outside gene matches: 7. The CDR3 DNA reads as TGTGCCAGCAGCCGCCGGGACAGGGTGCAAGAGACCCAGTACTTC. Translation gives CASSRRDRVQETQYF.

J is TRBJ1-3 and V is TRBV27; no reliable D call. The CDR3 has 13 residues. With 5 bases removed from V and 0 bases from J, the gap between germline ends came to 5 bases. Germline assignment: CDR1 MNHEY and CDR2 SMNVEV (reference sequence). CDR3 sequence: CASSNSSGNTIYF. The CDR3, as DNA: TGTGCCAGCAGTAACAGCTCTGGAAACACCATATATTTT.

The chain carries TRBV7-2 and TRBJ2-6, with D possibly matching TRBD1 (6 bases). This CDR3 is built from 16 residues. Trimming took off 5 bases at V and 0 bases at J, with 11 bases between the two ends. CDR1 and CDR2 from the germline V gene are SGHTA and FQGNSA. This CDR3 reads CASSPRTVSGANVLTF. The DNA of the CDR3 is TGTGCCAGCAGCCCTAGGACAGTCTCTGGGGCCAACGTCCTGACTTTC.

The chain employs TRBV2 and TRBJ1-2, with TRBD1 as a possible D gene (6 bases). The V gene's germline CDR1 is SNHLY and CDR2 FYNNEI. V was pared by 2 bases and J by 8 bases, with 9 bases between. The CDR3 is 12 residues long. The CDR3 reads CASSETGWGYTF. In DNA form, the CDR3 reads TGTGCCAGCAGTGAAACAGGGTGGGGCTACACCTTC.

J is TRBJ1-3 and V is TRBV4-2, with 8 bases matching TRBD1. V was pared by 4 bases and J by 4 bases, with 9 bases of the junction left unmatched. Germline V CDR1 and CDR2: LGHNA, YNFKEQ. The CDR3 length is 16 residues. For the CDR3, the DNA is TGTGCCAGCAGCCCGATGGACAGGGACGGAGGAAACACCATATATTTT. Translated, it gives CASSPMDRDGGNTIYF.

Here the CDR3 reads CAWSDGTNSNQPQHF. The DNA for the CDR3 is TGTGCCTGGAGTGACGGGACAAATAGCAATCAGCCCCAGCATTTT. V is TRBV30 and J is TRBJ1-5; D possibly corresponds to TRBD1 (6 bases). The ends were cut back, 1 base at V and 0 bases at J, with 10 bases in the middle. Germline V gene lookup returns CDR1 GTSNPN and CDR2 SVGIG (reference sequence). The CDR3 length is 15 residues. The entire variable domain, with the rest obtained from reference TRBV30 and TRBJ1-5, is as follows: SQTIHQWPATLVQPVGSPLSLECTVEGTSNPNLYWYRQAAGRGLQLLFYSVGIGQISSEVPQNLSASRPQDRQFILSSKKLLLSDSGFYLCAWSDGTNSNQPQHFGDGTRLSIL.

The gene calls are TRBV28 and TRBJ2-1; the D is unclear. Trimming left V 5 bases short and J 4 bases short, with 3 bases between. Germline V CDR1 and CDR2: MDHEN, SYDVKM. This CDR3 has 11 residues. DNA of the CDR3: TGTGCCAGCAGTCGGTACAATGAGCAGTTCTTC. Encoded protein: CASSRYNEQFF.

The CDR3 sequence: CASSPSGRGVNNEQFF. The CDR3 DNA reads as TGTGCCAGCAGTCCCTCGGGGCGGGGGGTAAACAATGAGCAGTTCTTC. The J gene is TRBJ2-1, the V gene TRBV25-1, with TRBD2 matching 8 bases. The CDR3 spans 16 residues. J was trimmed by 5 bases and V by 5 bases; bases with no gene match: 11. CDR1 is MGHDK, CDR2 SYGVNS, per germline. Variable domain in full (rest from reference TRBV25-1 and TRBJ2-1): EADIYQTPRYLVIGTGKKITLECSQTMGHDKMYWYQQDPGMELHLIHYSYGVNSTEKGDLSSESTVSRIRTEHFPLTLESARPSHTSQYLCASSPSGRGVNNEQFFGPGTRLTVL.

The chain combines TRBV5-1 with TRBJ1-3; TRBD1 aligns across 7 bases. The CDR3 loop spans 17 amino acids. In germline, CDR1 is SGHRS, CDR2 YFSETQ. The J segment lost 1 base and the V segment lost 0 bases, leaving 7 bases of the junction unmatched. CDR3 sequence: CASSLARGQRSGNTIYF. The CDR3, as DNA: TGCGCCAGCAGCTTGGCCAGGGGACAGCGATCTGGAAACACCATATATTTT.